This entry is about one T cell receptor beta chain. Measured with immunoSEQ multiplex PCR; TCRdb has only the in-frame clones, and not every one. Of about 180,000 clones listed, 70% to 90% are singletons. This CDR3 has 16 amino acids. V lost 5 bases and J lost 1; bases outside the gene matches: 6. Germline V gene data show CDR1 as SGHTA and CDR2 as FQGTGA. This record comes from a study of blood T cell repertoires in COVID-19. Turning to the study itself: Whether acute or convalescent, the COVID-19 samples came from the United States, Italy and Spain. PBMCs, B-cell-depleted T cells, or T cells provided the cDNA or gDNA that made up the material.

This sequence joins TRBV7-3 and TRBJ2-3, with 10 positions matching TRBD2. The sequencing input was peripheral blood. The TCR comes from a human donor with active or convalescent COVID-19. The donor label of this sample is uncertain. The CDR3: CASSALAGAGTDTQYF. CDR3 in DNA: TGTGCCAGCAGCGCCCTAGCGGGGGCCGGCACAGATACGCAGTATTTT.